Described below is a single TCR beta chain sequence and its context. Antigen unknown. Clones were read by immunoSEQ multiplex PCR, and TCRdb kept only the in-frame ones, dropping some. The sample yields tens of thousands of clones, around 31% seen once. This CDR3 comprises 13 residues. Germline assignment: CDR1 SGHDT and CDR2 YYEEEE. V lost 3 bases and J 5 bases, leaving 12 bases between the germline ends. The data belong to a study of tumour-infiltrating T cells in Burkitt lymphoma. In the study overall: Patients covered every epidemiological subtype of Burkitt lymphoma. Repertoire clonality predicted overall and progression-free survival. Study outcomes and limitations: Several public clonotypes were shared across many Burkitt lymphoma patients.

This TCR came from a human donor with Burkitt lymphoma. V usage is TRBV5-6 and J usage is TRBJ2-7; D is perhaps TRBD1 (7 bases). The material sequenced was tumor tissue. The chain's CDR3 is CASSSQGGNEQYF. The DNA of the CDR3 is TGTGCCAGCAGCTCGCAGGGGGGCAACGAGCAGTACTTC.